This TCR beta chain was captured in a study of cytomegalovirus exposure and HLA in healthy donors. In the case of this clone: Its antigen remains unidentified.

The PCR had 60 Vbeta and 13 Jbeta primers. Data came from immunoSEQ multiplex PCR; TCRdb stores just in-frame clones and leaves some out. The sample lists under 250,000 clones, about 77% occurring once. Study-wide points: Sequences of the TCR beta chain were said to predict the HLA-A and HLA-B alleles of most subjects accurately. The study recorded over 150 TCR beta chains that were cytomegalovirus-associated.

This CDR3 comprises 14 residues. V was clipped by 5 bases and J by 2 bases, with 12 bases between them. In germline, CDR1 is SGHTA, CDR2 FQGNSA. What was sequenced was PBMCs. The TCR comes from a woman aged 30 to 39 in good health and CMV-seronegative. The chain has TRBV7-2 and TRBJ2-5, with D possibly TRBD2 on 6 matching bases. CDR3 sequence (DNA): TGTGCCAGCAGCGATGGGAGGTGGCAAGAGACCCAGTACTTC. Encoded protein: CASSDGRWQETQYF.